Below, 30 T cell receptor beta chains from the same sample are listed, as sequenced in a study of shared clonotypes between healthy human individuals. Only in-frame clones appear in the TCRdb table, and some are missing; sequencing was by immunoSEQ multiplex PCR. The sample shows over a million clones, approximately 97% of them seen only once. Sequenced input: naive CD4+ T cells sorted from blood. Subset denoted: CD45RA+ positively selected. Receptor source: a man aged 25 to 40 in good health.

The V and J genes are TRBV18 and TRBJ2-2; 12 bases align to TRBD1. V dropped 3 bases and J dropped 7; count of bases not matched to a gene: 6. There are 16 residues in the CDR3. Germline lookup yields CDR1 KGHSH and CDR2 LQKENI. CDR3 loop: CASSPTGQGANGELFF. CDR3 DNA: TGTGCCAGCTCACCGACGGGACAGGGGGCGAACGGGGAGCTGTTTTTT.

The CDR3 is CASSLLGLYEQYF. CDR3 in DNA: TGTGCCAGCAGCTTGTTAGGGCTCTACGAGCAGTACTTC. The genes are TRBV5-6 and TRBJ2-7; D is uncertain. The CDR3 covers 13 residues. From germline, CDR1 is SGHDT and CDR2 YYEEEE. V was clipped by 1 base and J by 3 bases, with 8 bases between them. The variable domain in full, completed from reference TRBV5-6 and TRBJ2-7, reads DAGVTQSPTHLIKTRGQQVTLRCSPKSGHDTVSWYQQALGQGPQFIFQYYEEEERQRGNFPDRFSGHQFPNYSSELNVNALLLGDSALYLCASSLLGLYEQYFGPGTRLTVT.

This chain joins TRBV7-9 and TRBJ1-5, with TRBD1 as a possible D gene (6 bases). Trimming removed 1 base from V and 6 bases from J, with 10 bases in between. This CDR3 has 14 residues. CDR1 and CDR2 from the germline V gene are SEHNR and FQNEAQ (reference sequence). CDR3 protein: CASSLEGGGQPQHF. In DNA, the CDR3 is TGTGCCAGCAGCTTAGAAGGGGGAGGTCAGCCCCAGCATTTT.

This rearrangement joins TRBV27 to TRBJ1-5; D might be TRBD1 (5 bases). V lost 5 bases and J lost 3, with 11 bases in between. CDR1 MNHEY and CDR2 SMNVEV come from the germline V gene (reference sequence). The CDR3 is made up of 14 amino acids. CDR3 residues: CASSTNRINQPQHF. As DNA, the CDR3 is TGTGCCAGCAGTACCAACAGGATCAATCAGCCCCAGCATTTT.

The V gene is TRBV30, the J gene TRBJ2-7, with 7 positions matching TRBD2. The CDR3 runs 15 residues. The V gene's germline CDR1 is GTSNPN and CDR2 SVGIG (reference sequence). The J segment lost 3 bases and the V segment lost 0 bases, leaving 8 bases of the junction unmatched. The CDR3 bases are TGTGCCTGGAGTGTAGGGAGGGCGATGTTCTACGAGCAGTACTTC. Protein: CAWSVGRAMFYEQYF.

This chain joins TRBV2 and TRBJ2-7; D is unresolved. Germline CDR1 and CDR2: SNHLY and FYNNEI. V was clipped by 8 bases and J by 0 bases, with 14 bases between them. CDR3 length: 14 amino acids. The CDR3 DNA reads TGTGCCAGCGTGACCGCTTCTAGCTCCTACGAGCAGTACTTC. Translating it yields CASVTASSSYEQYF.

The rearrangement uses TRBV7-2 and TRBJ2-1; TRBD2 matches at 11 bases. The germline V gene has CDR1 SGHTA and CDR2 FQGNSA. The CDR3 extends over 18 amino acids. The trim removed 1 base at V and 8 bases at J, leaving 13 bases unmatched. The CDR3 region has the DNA TGTGCCAGCAGCTTAGGGCCCCTACTAGCGGGAGAGTTTGATGAGCAGTTCTTC. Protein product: CASSLGPLLAGEFDEQFF.

The CDR3 region is CASSPLAGRNTGELFF. CDR3 in DNA: TGTGCCAGCAGCCCCCTAGCGGGAAGGAACACCGGGGAGCTGTTTTTT. The chain employs TRBV9 and TRBJ2-2; TRBD2 aligns across 9 bases. Unmatched junction bases numbered 5, after V lost 4 bases and J lost 1 base. This CDR3 spans 16 amino acids. Per germline, CDR1 SGDLS and CDR2 YYNGEE.

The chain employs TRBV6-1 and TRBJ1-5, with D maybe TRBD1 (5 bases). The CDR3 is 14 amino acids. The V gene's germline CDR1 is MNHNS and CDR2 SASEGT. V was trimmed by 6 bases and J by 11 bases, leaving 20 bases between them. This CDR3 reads CASSEGTGRLSQHF. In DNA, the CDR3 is TGTGCCAGCAGCGAGGGGACGGGTCGTTTATCCCAGCATTTT.

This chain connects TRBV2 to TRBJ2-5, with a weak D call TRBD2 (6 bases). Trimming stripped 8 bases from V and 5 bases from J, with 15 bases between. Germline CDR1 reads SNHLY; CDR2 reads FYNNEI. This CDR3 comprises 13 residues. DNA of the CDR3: TGTGCCAGCCCCGGGCTAGCGAGCGAGACCCAGTACTTC. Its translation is CASPGLASETQYF.

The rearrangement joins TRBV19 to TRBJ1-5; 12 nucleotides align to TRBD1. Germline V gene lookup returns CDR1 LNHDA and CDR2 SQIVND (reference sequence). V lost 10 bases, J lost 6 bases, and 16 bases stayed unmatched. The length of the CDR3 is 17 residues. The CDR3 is CATTSRPGQGASQPQHF. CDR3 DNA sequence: TGTGCCACCACATCGCGTCCGGGACAGGGGGCTTCTCAGCCCCAGCATTTT.

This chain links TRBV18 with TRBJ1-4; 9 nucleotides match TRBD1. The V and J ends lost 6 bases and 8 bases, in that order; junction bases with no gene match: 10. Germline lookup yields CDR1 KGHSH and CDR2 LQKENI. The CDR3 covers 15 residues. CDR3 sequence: CASSLRTGVREKLFF. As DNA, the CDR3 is TGTGCCAGCTCGCTGAGGACAGGGGTCAGGGAAAAACTGTTTTTT.

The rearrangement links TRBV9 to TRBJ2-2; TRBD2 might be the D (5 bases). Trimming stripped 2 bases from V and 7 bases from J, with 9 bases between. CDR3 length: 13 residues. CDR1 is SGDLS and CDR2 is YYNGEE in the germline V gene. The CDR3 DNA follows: TGTGCCAGCAGCGTTCGGGGTTTCGGGGAGCTGTTTTTT. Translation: CASSVRGFGELFF.

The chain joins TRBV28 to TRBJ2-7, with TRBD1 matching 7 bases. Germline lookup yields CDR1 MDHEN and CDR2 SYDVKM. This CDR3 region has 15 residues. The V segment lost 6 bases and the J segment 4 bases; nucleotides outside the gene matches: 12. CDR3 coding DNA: TGTGCCAGCAGCCCCCCGTCGACAGGGATGTACGAGCAGTACTTC. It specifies CASSPPSTGMYEQYF.

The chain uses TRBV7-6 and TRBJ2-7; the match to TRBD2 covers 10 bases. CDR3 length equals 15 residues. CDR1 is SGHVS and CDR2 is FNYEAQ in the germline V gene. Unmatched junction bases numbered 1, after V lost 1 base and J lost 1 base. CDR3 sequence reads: CASSLGAGGSYEQYF. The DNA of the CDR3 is TGTGCCAGCAGCTTAGGAGCGGGAGGGTCCTACGAGCAGTACTTC.

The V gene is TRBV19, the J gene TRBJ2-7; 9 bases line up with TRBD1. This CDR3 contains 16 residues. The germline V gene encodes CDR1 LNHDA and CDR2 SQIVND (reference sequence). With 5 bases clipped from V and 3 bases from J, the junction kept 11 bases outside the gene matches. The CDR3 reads CASSDPGGQGGYEQYF. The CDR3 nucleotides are TGTGCCAGTAGTGACCCAGGGGGACAGGGCGGCTACGAGCAGTACTTC.

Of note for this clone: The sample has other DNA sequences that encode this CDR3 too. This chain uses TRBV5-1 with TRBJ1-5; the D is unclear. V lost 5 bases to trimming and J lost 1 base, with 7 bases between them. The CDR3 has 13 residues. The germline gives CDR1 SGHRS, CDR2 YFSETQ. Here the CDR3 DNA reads TGCGCCAGCAGTGTGGACAGCAATCAGCCCCAGCATTTT. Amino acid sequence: CASSVDSNQPQHF.

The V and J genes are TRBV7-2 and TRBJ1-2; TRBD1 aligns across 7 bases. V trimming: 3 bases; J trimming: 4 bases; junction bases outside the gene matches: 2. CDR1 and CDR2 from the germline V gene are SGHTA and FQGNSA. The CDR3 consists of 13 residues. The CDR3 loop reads CASSLGDSYGYTF. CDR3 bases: TGTGCCAGCAGCTTGGGGGACAGCTATGGCTACACCTTC.

The CDR3 sequence is CASSPGGDQPQHF. The CDR3 DNA reads as TGTGCCAGCAGCCCGGGTGGGGATCAGCCCCAGCATTTT. The chain couples TRBV11-2 to TRBJ1-5, with D uncertain. Germline loops: CDR1 SGHAT, CDR2 FQNNGV. CDR3 length: 13 residues. The V end was cut by 5 bases, the J end by 5 bases, with 10 bases between. Combining the CDR3 with reference TRBV11-2 and TRBJ1-5 gives the whole variable domain EAGVAQSPRYKIIEKRQSVAFWCNPISGHATLYWYQQILGQGPKLLIQFQNNGVVDDSQLPKDRFSAERLKGVDSTLKIQPAKLEDSAVYLCASSPGGDQPQHFGDGTRLSIL.

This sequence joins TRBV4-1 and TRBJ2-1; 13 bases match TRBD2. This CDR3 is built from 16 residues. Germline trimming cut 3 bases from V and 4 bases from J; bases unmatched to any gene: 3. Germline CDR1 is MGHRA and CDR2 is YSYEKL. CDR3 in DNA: TGCGCCAGCAGCCAGGGACTAGCGGGGAGATACAATGAGCAGTTCTTC. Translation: CASSQGLAGRYNEQFF.

The DNA of the CDR3 is TGTGCCAGCGGGGGAGGAGTATTTCACGAGCAGTACTTC. Its translation: CASGGGVFHEQYF. This chain connects TRBV7-2 to TRBJ2-7, with a weak D call TRBD2 (6 bases). CDR3 length: 13 amino acids. From germline, CDR1 is SGHTA and CDR2 FQGNSA. The ends were cut back, 8 bases at V and 5 bases at J, with 16 bases in the middle.

CDR3 amino acids: CASSSRDYPYEQYF. CDR3 DNA sequence: TGTGCCAGCAGCTCCCGGGACTATCCCTACGAGCAGTACTTC. The chain carries TRBV4-2 and TRBJ2-7, with 7 bases that match TRBD2. The length of the CDR3 is 14 residues. Trimming took 5 bases from V and 2 from J; bases not matched to a gene: 6. The germline CDR1 and CDR2 sequences are LGHNA and YNFKEQ.

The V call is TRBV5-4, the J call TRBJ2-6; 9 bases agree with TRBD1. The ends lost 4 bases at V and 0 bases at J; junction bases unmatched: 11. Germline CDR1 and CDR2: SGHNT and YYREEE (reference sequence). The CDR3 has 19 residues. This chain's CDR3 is CASSRPGTGYPSGANVLTF. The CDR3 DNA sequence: TGTGCCAGCAGCAGACCCGGGACAGGGTACCCCTCTGGGGCCAACGTCCTGACTTTC. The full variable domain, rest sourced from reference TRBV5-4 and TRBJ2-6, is ETGVTQSPTHLIKTRGQQVTLRCSSQSGHNTVSWYQQALGQGPQFIFQYYREEENGRGNFPPRFSGLQFPNYSSELNVNALELDDSALYLCASSRPGTGYPSGANVLTFGAGSRLTVL.

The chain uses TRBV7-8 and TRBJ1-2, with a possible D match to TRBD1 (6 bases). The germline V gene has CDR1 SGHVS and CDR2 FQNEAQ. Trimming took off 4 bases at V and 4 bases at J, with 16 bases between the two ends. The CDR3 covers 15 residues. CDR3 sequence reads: CASSSRDMPPYGYTF. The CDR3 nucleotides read TGTGCCAGCAGCTCGCGGGACATGCCTCCCTATGGCTACACCTTC.

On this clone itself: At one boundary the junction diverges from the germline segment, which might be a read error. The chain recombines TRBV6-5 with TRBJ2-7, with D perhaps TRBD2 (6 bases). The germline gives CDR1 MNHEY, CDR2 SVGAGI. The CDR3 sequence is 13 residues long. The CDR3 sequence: CASSNSRDSQQYF. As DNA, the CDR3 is TGTGCCAGCAGTAACTCCCGGGACTCTCAGCAGTACTTC.

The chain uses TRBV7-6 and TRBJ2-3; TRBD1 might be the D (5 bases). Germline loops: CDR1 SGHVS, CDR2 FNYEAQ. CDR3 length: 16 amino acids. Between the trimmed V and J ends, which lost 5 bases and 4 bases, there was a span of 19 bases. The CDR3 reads CASSTYRQRPADTQYF. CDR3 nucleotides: TGTGCCAGCAGCACTTATCGACAGCGTCCTGCAGATACGCAGTATTTT.

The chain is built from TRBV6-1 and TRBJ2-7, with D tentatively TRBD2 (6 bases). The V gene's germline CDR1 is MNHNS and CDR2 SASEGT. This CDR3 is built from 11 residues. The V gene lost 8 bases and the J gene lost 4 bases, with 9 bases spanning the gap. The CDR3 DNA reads TGTGCCAGCGGGAGGCCATACGAGCAGTACTTC. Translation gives CASGRPYEQYF.

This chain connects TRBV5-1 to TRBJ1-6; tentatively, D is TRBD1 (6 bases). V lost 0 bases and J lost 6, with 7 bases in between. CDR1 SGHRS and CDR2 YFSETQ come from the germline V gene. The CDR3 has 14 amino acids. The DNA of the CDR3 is TGCGCCAGCAGCTTGGGGACAGCTAATTCACCCCTCCACTTT. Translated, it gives CASSLGTANSPLHF. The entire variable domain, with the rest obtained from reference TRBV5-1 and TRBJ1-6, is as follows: KAGVTQTPRYLIKTRGQQVTLSCSPISGHRSVSWYQQTPGQGLQFLFEYFSETQRNKGNFPGRFSGRQFSNSRSEMNVSTLELGDSALYLCASSLGTANSPLHFGNGTRLTVT.

The DNA of the CDR3 is TGTGCCAAAAGCCGGACTAGCGGCCCCTACGAGCAGTACTTC. It specifies CAKSRTSGPYEQYF. The V gene is TRBV2, the J gene TRBJ2-7; TRBD2 matches 10 bases. Germline V CDR1 and CDR2: SNHLY, FYNNEI. The trim removed 10 bases at V and 2 bases at J, leaving 8 bases unmatched. This CDR3 is built from 14 residues.

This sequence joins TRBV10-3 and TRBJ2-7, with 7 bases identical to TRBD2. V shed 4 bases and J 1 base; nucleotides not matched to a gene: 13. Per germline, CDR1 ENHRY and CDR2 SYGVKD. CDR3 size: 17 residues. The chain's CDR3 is CAISASAGEATSYEQYF. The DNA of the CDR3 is TGTGCCATCAGTGCGAGTGCGGGAGAGGCGACGTCCTACGAGCAGTACTTC.